The 29 T cell receptor beta chains given below trace back to one sample, sequenced in a study of T-cell memory formation after mild COVID-19. Each CDR3 protein gets one entry after TCRdb re-called the 5' RACE reads with MiXCR. The table shows more than 75,000 distinct CDR3 sequences, with 14% occurring only once. The sample taken for sequencing was PBMCs or a T cell subset sorted from them (not recorded which). The receptors here all came from an adult woman who had mild COVID-19 (a few samples of this study predate the infection). Cell type and time point are not known.

A few counts support this clonotype. The chain employs TRBV7-9 and TRBJ2-7; possibly TRBD1 for D (6 bases). From germline, CDR1 is SEHNR and CDR2 FQNEAQ (reference sequence). The CDR3 runs 12 residues. Trimming left V 10 bases short and J 2 bases short, with 12 bases between. The CDR3 loop reads CATSDRTYEQYF. The DNA for the CDR3 is TGTGCCACATCAGACAGGACCTACGAGCAGTACTTC.

This chain uses TRBV20-1 with TRBJ2-1, with TRBD1 identical over 7 bases. The CDR3 length is 13 residues. J was trimmed by 9 bases and V by 4 bases; bases with no gene match: 9. Looked up from germline, CDR1 is DFQATT and CDR2 is SNEGSKA (reference sequence). The CDR3 sequence is CSAKGGSAVEQFF. For the CDR3, the DNA is TGCAGTGCTAAAGGGGGCTCGGCCGTTGAGCAGTTCTTC.

This clonotype has a count of ten or more. The V and J genes are TRBV7-3 and TRBJ2-1; TRBD2 matches 7 bases. Germline V gene sequence: CDR1 SGHTA, CDR2 FQGTGA. V lost 3 bases to trimming and J lost 5 bases; unmatched junction nucleotides: 10. The CDR3 is 16 amino acids. CDR3 in amino acids: CASSLGSAGFNNEQFF. The CDR3 DNA is TGTGCCAGCAGCTTGGGATCAGCGGGGTTCAACAATGAGCAGTTCTTC.

This clonotype was seen at least ten times. The J gene is TRBJ1-2, the V gene TRBV2; TRBD1 aligns across 7 bases. Per germline, CDR1 SNHLY and CDR2 FYNNEI. The CDR3 runs 14 residues. The J segment lost 6 bases and the V segment lost 8 bases, leaving 12 bases of the junction unmatched. The DNA of the CDR3 is TGTGCCAGCCTCGACAGGGTCTTATCCCATGGCTACACCTTC. It yields the protein CASLDRVLSHGYTF.

This clonotype showed up just a few times. V usage is TRBV7-3 and J usage is TRBJ2-1; D gene ambiguous. V lost 5 bases, J lost 9 bases, and 11 bases lay in between. The CDR3 spans 12 residues. Looked up from germline, CDR1 is SGHTA and CDR2 is FQGTGA. The DNA of the CDR3 is TGTGCCAGCAGCGCGACGTCCGGTGAGCAGTTCTTC. This translates into CASSATSGEQFF.

This clonotype was detected a few times. The gene calls are TRBV6-5 and TRBJ2-5; 7 positions match TRBD1. The CDR3 is 14 residues long. From germline, CDR1 is MNHEY and CDR2 SVGAGI. V lost 0 bases, J lost 2 bases, and 0 bases stayed unmatched. The CDR3 DNA reads TGTGCCAGCAGTTACTCGGGACAGCAAGAGACCCAGTACTTC. Translating it yields CASSYSGQQETQYF.

In its sample, this clonotype was seen many times. The J gene is TRBJ2-3, the V gene TRBV7-9; 16 bases align to TRBD2. Germline V gene lookup returns CDR1 SEHNR and CDR2 FQNEAQ (reference sequence). J gave up 4 bases and V 6 bases, and 10 bases lay outside the gene matches. The CDR3 runs to 18 residues. CDR3 residues: CASRPPGLAGGPADTQYF. CDR3 nucleotide sequence: TGTGCCAGCAGACCCCCGGGACTAGCGGGAGGGCCGGCAGATACGCAGTATTTT. The full variable domain, completed using reference TRBV7-9 and TRBJ2-3, is DTGVSQNPRHKITKRGQNVTFRCDPISEHNRLYWYRQTLGQGPEFLTYFQNEAQLEKSRLLSDRFSAERPKGSFSTLEIQRTEQGDSAMYLCASRPPGLAGGPADTQYFGPGTRLTVL.

V gene TRBV6-2 or TRBV6-3 combines with J gene TRBJ2-7; unclear D gene. V lost 2 bases and J 0 bases, leaving 8 bases between the germline ends. The CDR3 is 14 residues long. In germline, CDR1 is MNHEY, CDR2 SVGEGT. The CDR3 loop is CASSYDPSSYEQYF. DNA for the CDR3: TGTGCCAGCAGTTACGACCCCAGCTCCTACGAGCAGTACTTC.

This clonotype was seen a handful of times. This rearrangement joins TRBV19 to TRBJ1-1, with 7 bases aligning to TRBD1. CDR1 and CDR2 (germline): LNHDA, SQIVND (reference sequence). Trimming at V came to 7 bases and at J to 4 bases, leaving 6 bases not matched to a gene. The CDR3 spans 13 residues. The CDR3 sequence is CASTKTGITEAFF. Written as DNA, the CDR3 is TGTGCCAGTACCAAGACAGGGATCACTGAAGCTTTCTTT. The full variable domain, its missing parts supplied by reference TRBV19 and TRBJ1-1, is DGGITQSPKYLFRKEGQNVTLSCEQNLNHDAMYWYRQDPGQGLRLIYYSQIVNDFQKGDIAEGYSVSREKKESFPLTVTSAQKNPTAFYLCASTKTGITEAFFGQGTRLTVV.

V gene TRBV7-9 combines with J gene TRBJ2-1; either TRBD1 or TRBD2 may fit D (5 bases each). The CDR3 sequence is 15 residues long. Germline V gene lookup returns CDR1 SEHNR and CDR2 FQNEAQ (reference sequence). V was shortened by 4 bases and J by 8 bases, with 18 bases between the two germline ends. The chain's CDR3 is CASSSRDGRWDEQFF. DNA for the CDR3: TGTGCCAGCAGCTCCCGGGACGGTAGATGGGATGAGCAGTTCTTC.

The rearrangement links TRBV19 to TRBJ2-2, with 14 bases aligning to TRBD2. V was clipped by 9 bases and J by 6 bases; unmatched bases: 6. Germline CDR1 LNHDA, CDR2 SQIVND (reference sequence). The CDR3 has 15 residues. CDR3 residues: CASHRLAGGPGELFF. The CDR3 DNA sequence: TGTGCCAGCCATCGACTAGCGGGAGGGCCCGGGGAGCTGTTTTTT.

This sequence joins TRBV6-5 and TRBJ2-1, with D perhaps matching TRBD2 (5 bases). V shed 0 bases and J shed 6 bases, with 15 bases lying between them. In germline, CDR1 is MNHEY, CDR2 SVGAGI. The CDR3 is 16 amino acids. The CDR3 reads CASSYSSGKLGNEQFF. CDR3 nucleotides: TGTGCCAGCAGTTACTCGTCGGGGAAGCTGGGCAATGAGCAGTTCTTC.

Ten or more counts support this clonotype. The genes are TRBV7-9 and TRBJ2-7; the D is unclear. The CDR3 has 13 amino acids. V lost 5 bases and J lost 1, with 9 bases in between. Germline lookup yields CDR1 SEHNR and CDR2 FQNEAQ (reference sequence). DNA of the CDR3: TGTGCCAGCAGCCACCACCAGTCCTACGAGCAGTACTTC. Its protein product is CASSHHQSYEQYF.

The gene calls are TRBV20-1 and TRBJ2-5; 8 nucleotides agree with TRBD1. Germline CDR1 reads DFQATT; CDR2 reads SNEGSKA (reference sequence). With V trimmed by 0 bases and J by 2 bases, 2 bases remained unmatched. The CDR3 sequence is 14 residues long. CDR3 protein: CSAREDRGQETQYF. For the CDR3, the DNA is TGCAGTGCTAGAGAAGACAGGGGTCAAGAGACCCAGTACTTC.

A few counts support this clonotype. This chain links TRBV5-1 with TRBJ1-2; no reliable D call. The V end lost 1 base, the J end lost 6 bases, and 13 bases lay between the germline ends. Germline CDR1 is SGHRS and CDR2 is YFSETQ. This CDR3 comprises 14 residues. Written as DNA, the CDR3 is TGCGCCAGCAGCTTGAACGTTCTCACGGATGGCTACACCTTC. Amino acid sequence: CASSLNVLTDGYTF.

This clonotype appeared a few times. This chain links TRBV7-9 with TRBJ2-5; maybe TRBD2 (5 bases). V dropped 0 bases and J dropped 2 bases, with 10 bases sitting between them. Germline-derived CDR1 and CDR2 are SEHNR and FQNEAQ (reference sequence). There are 15 residues in the CDR3. The CDR3 loop reads CASSLAFGDQETQYF. CDR3 DNA: TGTGCCAGCAGCTTAGCCTTCGGGGATCAAGAGACCCAGTACTTC.

The genes are TRBV7-9 and TRBJ1-2; D is possibly TRBD1 (5 bases). This CDR3 contains 17 residues. Trimming removed 5 bases at V and 0 bases at J, with 19 bases between. The V gene's germline CDR1 is SEHNR and CDR2 FQNEAQ (reference sequence). The CDR3 DNA reads TGTGCCAGCAGCCGAGGTGGGGCGAGCGAGGCTAACTATGGCTACACCTTC. Translation gives CASSRGGASEANYGYTF.

The rearrangement uses TRBV3-1 and TRBJ2-7; TRBD1 is a possible D gene (6 bases). CDR3 length: 16 amino acids. V gave up 4 bases and J gave up 2 bases, with 18 bases separating them. Germline V CDR1 and CDR2: LGHDT, YNNKEL (reference sequence). CDR3 protein: CASSPSDSPGTYEQYF. CDR3 nucleotides: TGTGCCAGCAGCCCTTCGGACAGCCCGGGGACCTACGAGCAGTACTTC.

The chain recombines TRBV5-6 with TRBJ1-1; the D gene is possibly TRBD1 (5 bases). The CDR3 consists of 13 residues. Per germline, CDR1 SGHDT and CDR2 YYEEEE. The ends were cut back, 3 bases at V and 5 bases at J, with 11 bases in the middle. DNA of the CDR3: TGTGCCAGCAGCTGGGGCCGGGGGACTGAAGCTTTCTTT. Protein product: CASSWGRGTEAFF.

There are a few counts of this clonotype. The chain carries TRBV27 and TRBJ2-3, with a weak D call TRBD2 (5 bases). CDR3 size: 12 residues. Germline loops: CDR1 MNHEY, CDR2 SMNVEV (reference sequence). The V end was cut by 4 bases, the J end by 11 bases, with 13 bases between. CDR3 in DNA: TGTGCCAGCAGTTCCGCGGGTCCCAGGCAGTATTTT. Amino acid sequence: CASSSAGPRQYF.

J is TRBJ2-1 and V is TRBV6-2 or TRBV6-3; a possible D gene is TRBD1 (6 bases). Trimming took 2 bases from V and 7 from J, leaving 15 bases between them. The germline CDR1 and CDR2 sequences are MNHEY and SVGEGT. The CDR3 sequence is 15 residues long. Written as DNA, the CDR3 is TGTGCCAGCAGTTACGGCCGGGACATGGTGAATGAGCAGTTCTTC. Translating it yields CASSYGRDMVNEQFF.

This chain's CDR3 is CASSSLGDLNTIYF. CDR3 DNA sequence: TGTGCCAGCAGCTCCCTCGGGGACTTGAACACCATATATTTT. This sequence joins TRBV7-2 and TRBJ1-3; possible D gene TRBD1, 5 bases. This CDR3 is built from 14 residues. The germline CDR1 and CDR2 sequences are SGHTA and FQGNSA. The V end was cut by 4 bases, the J end by 7 bases, with 14 bases between.

This clonotype has only a few counts. The chain recombines TRBV7-6 with TRBJ2-2; 9 positions match TRBD1. The CDR3 is 16 residues long. V trimming: 3 bases; J trimming: 6 bases; junction bases outside the gene matches: 8. Germline V gene sequence: CDR1 SGHVS, CDR2 FNYEAQ. The CDR3 loop reads CASSFDGQGSSGELFF. CDR3 DNA sequence: TGTGCCAGCAGCTTTGATGGACAGGGGTCTTCCGGGGAGCTGTTTTTT. Full variable domain (missing parts from reference TRBV7-6 and TRBJ2-2): GAGVSQSPRYKVTKRGQDVALRCDPISGHVSLYWYRQALGQGPEFLTYFNYEAQQDKSGLPNDRFSAERPEGSISTLTIQRTEQRDSAMYRCASSFDGQGSSGELFFGEGSRLTVL.

The CDR3 spells CASSPGVSNQPQHF. In DNA form, the CDR3 reads TGTGCCAGCAGTCCCGGGGTTAGCAATCAGCCCCAGCATTTT. The V gene is TRBV12-3 or TRBV12-4, the J gene TRBJ1-5; D is unresolved. The V end lost 5 bases, the J end lost 0 bases, and 8 bases lay between the germline ends. This CDR3 is 14 amino acids long.

This clonotype turned up a few times. This sequence joins TRBV4-1 and TRBJ2-7; D unresolved. With 1 base removed from V and 1 base from J, the gap between germline ends came to 8 bases. CDR1 and CDR2 (germline): MGHRA, YSYEKL. CDR3 length: 14 residues. Written as DNA, the CDR3 is TGCGCCAGCAGCCAAGGGAAAGGGTCCTACGAGCAGTACTTC. It is translated as CASSQGKGSYEQYF.

This clonotype was counted between two and nine times. The chain joins TRBV9 to TRBJ2-2, with TRBD2 matching over 11 bases. V shed 4 bases, J shed 6 bases, and the junction held 5 bases outside the gene matches. The CDR3 extends over 15 amino acids. In germline, CDR1 is SGDLS, CDR2 YYNGEE. As DNA, the CDR3 is TGTGCCAGCAGCATCGCTAGCGGGGGGTCCGGGGAGCTGTTTTTT. Translation gives CASSIASGGSGELFF.

The rearrangement links TRBV27 to TRBJ1-2; a weak D match, TRBD1 (5 bases). V was shortened by 1 base and J by 4 bases, with 13 bases between the two germline ends. The CDR3 runs to 15 residues. Germline V gene sequence: CDR1 MNHEY, CDR2 SMNVEV (reference sequence). This CDR3 reads CASSLWQGASYGYTF. The CDR3 coding sequence is TGTGCCAGCAGTTTATGGCAGGGAGCAAGCTATGGCTACACCTTC.

The chain couples TRBV6-2 or TRBV6-3 to TRBJ2-5; a possible D gene is TRBD2 (6 bases). Trimming shortened V by 2 bases and J by 2 bases, and 9 bases separated the two germline ends. Germline CDR1 reads MNHEY; CDR2 reads SVGEGT. There are 14 residues in the CDR3. The CDR3 protein is CASSYGGPQETQYF. The DNA of the CDR3 is TGTGCCAGCAGTTACGGAGGGCCGCAAGAGACCCAGTACTTC.

The rearrangement links TRBV5-1 to TRBJ1-5; TRBD1 matches at 7 bases. There are 15 residues in the CDR3. V was pared by 2 bases and J by 0 bases, with 2 bases of the junction left unmatched. The germline V gene has CDR1 SGHRS and CDR2 YFSETQ. The DNA for the CDR3 is TGCGCCAGCAGCTTCGGGACAGATAGCAATCAGCCCCAGCATTTT. Protein: CASSFGTDSNQPQHF.